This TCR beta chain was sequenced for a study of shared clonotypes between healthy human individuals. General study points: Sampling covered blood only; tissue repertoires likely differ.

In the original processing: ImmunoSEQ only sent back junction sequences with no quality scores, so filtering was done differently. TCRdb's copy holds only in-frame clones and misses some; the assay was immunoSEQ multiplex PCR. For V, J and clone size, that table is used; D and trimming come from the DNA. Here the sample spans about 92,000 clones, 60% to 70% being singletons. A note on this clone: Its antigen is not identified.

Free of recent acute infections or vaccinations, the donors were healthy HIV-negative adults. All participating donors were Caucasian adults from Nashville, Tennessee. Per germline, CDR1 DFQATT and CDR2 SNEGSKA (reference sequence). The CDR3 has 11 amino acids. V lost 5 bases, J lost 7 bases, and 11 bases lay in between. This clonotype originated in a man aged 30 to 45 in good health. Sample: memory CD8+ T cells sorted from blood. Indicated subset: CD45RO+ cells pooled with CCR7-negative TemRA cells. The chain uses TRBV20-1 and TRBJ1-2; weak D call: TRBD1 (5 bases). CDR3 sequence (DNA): TGCAGTGCTGGGACCTTCCGTGGCTACACCTTC. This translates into CSAGTFRGYTF.